The 29 T cell receptor beta chains in this list originate from one sample, sequenced in a study of early T cells in non-severe SARS-CoV-2 infection. TCRdb re-called the 5' RACE reads through MiXCR, storing one row per CDR3 protein. Seen here are some 66,000 distinct CDR3 sequences, around 9% observed once, and the top ten hold 3.2%. Material for sequencing was whole blood. The source is an adult who was a healthcare worker with PCR-confirmed SARS-CoV-2 infection or an uninfected control (not recorded which).

Many counts were recorded for this clonotype. V and J are TRBV3-1 and TRBJ2-1; weak D call: TRBD1 (6 bases). The CDR3 covers 12 residues. The germline V gene encodes CDR1 LGHDT and CDR2 YNNKEL (reference sequence). V lost 1 base, J lost 12 bases, and 10 bases lay in between. The chain's CDR3 is CASSQAQGTQFF. The CDR3 bases are TGTGCCAGCAGCCAAGCTCAGGGGACGCAGTTCTTC.

This clonotype has at least ten counts. V is TRBV7-8 and J is TRBJ1-5; TRBD1 matches 12 bases. The CDR3 covers 20 residues. CDR1 and CDR2 from the germline V gene are SGHVS and FQNEAQ. V was clipped by 5 bases and J by 0 bases; unmatched bases: 14. CDR3 nucleotide sequence: TGTGCCAGCAGCCCCCAGTCGGGACAGGGGGCGATCTATAGCAATCAGCCCCAGCATTTT. Protein sequence: CASSPQSGQGAIYSNQPQHF. Variable domain in full (rest from reference TRBV7-8 and TRBJ1-5): GAGVSQSPRYKVAKRGQDVALRCDPISGHVSLFWYQQALGQGPEFLTYFQNEAQLDKSGLPSDRFFAERPEGSVSTLKIQRTQQEDSAVYLCASSPQSGQGAIYSNQPQHFGDGTRLSIL.

In this sample, this clonotype turned up a few times. This chain links TRBV20-1 with TRBJ1-2, with 11 bases lining up with TRBD1. The CDR3 is 16 residues long. Per germline, CDR1 DFQATT and CDR2 SNEGSKA (reference sequence). V lost 6 bases and J lost 4; bases outside the gene matches: 13. The CDR3 bases are TGCAGTGCCGATCCGGAGGACAGGGGGCCGAGCTATGGCTACACCTTC. It specifies CSADPEDRGPSYGYTF.

V gene TRBV9 combines with J gene TRBJ2-6; no clear D. The V end lost 4 bases, the J end lost 8 bases, and 4 bases lay between the germline ends. CDR1 and CDR2 from the germline V gene are SGDLS and YYNGEE. The CDR3 is made up of 11 amino acids. The CDR3: CASSSSNVLTF. The CDR3 DNA sequence: TGTGCCAGCAGCTCATCCAACGTCCTGACTTTC.

This clonotype came up a few times. The chain is built from TRBV28 and TRBJ1-2; 9 nucleotides line up with TRBD1. Looked up from germline, CDR1 is MDHEN and CDR2 is SYDVKM. The CDR3 consists of 12 residues. The CDR3 DNA follows: TGTGGCACAGGGGGCAGGAGCTATGGCTACACCTTC. It encodes CGTGGRSYGYTF.

This clonotype was counted at least ten times. The CDR3 loop is CASSLAPRSGNEQFF. The DNA of the CDR3 is TGCGCCAGCAGCTTGGCCCCACGATCGGGCAATGAGCAGTTCTTC. The chain links TRBV5-1 to TRBJ2-1; no reliable D call. V was trimmed by 0 bases and J by 6 bases, leaving 13 bases between them. Germline V gene data show CDR1 as SGHRS and CDR2 as YFSETQ. CDR3 size: 15 residues.

The chain's CDR3 is CSARWSGTAYEQYF. CDR3 in DNA: TGCAGTGCTAGATGGAGCGGGACTGCCTACGAGCAGTACTTC. J is TRBJ2-7 and V is TRBV20-1, with 7 bases aligning to TRBD2. V trimming: 2 bases; J trimming: 2 bases; junction bases outside the gene matches: 6. The CDR3 runs 14 residues. Germline V lookup: CDR1 DFQATT, CDR2 SNEGSKA (reference sequence).

This clonotype was observed a few times. The V gene is TRBV10-3, the J gene TRBJ2-5, with unresolved D. This CDR3 has 14 residues. Germline assignment: CDR1 ENHRY and CDR2 SYGVKD. The ends were cut back, 0 bases at V and 5 bases at J, with 10 bases in the middle. The CDR3 DNA reads as TGTGCCATCAGTGAGTCGATCTCCGGGGAGACCCAGTACTTC. Translating it yields CAISESISGETQYF.

The gene calls are TRBV7-2 and TRBJ2-3; D might be TRBD2 (5 bases). The germline V gene has CDR1 SGHTA and CDR2 FQGNSA. The CDR3 is 14 amino acids. Trimming removed 4 bases from V and 7 bases from J, with 15 bases in between. The DNA of the CDR3 is TGTGCCAGCAGCTCTCCCACCCGAGGGAATACGCAGTATTTT. Translated: CASSSPTRGNTQYF.

The chain combines TRBV9 with TRBJ2-2; the D is unclear. V dropped 4 bases and J dropped 2 bases, with 9 bases sitting between them. Looked up from germline, CDR1 is SGDLS and CDR2 is YYNGEE. The CDR3 consists of 14 residues. CDR3 nucleotides: TGTGCCAGCAGCCAACATCCCAACACCGGGGAGCTGTTTTTT. It codes for CASSQHPNTGELFF.

This chain links TRBV30 with TRBJ2-1, with 10 positions matching TRBD2. The V gene end was trimmed by 2 bases and the J gene end by 4 bases; junction bases not matched to a gene: 5. Per the germline V gene, CDR1 is GTSNPN and CDR2 is SVGIG (reference sequence). The CDR3 is 15 residues long. The CDR3 sequence is CAWSRSGRGYNEQFF. The CDR3 nucleotides read TGTGCCTGGAGTCGAAGCGGGAGGGGGTACAATGAGCAGTTCTTC.

This clonotype was seen repeatedly, ten times or more. The chain combines TRBV12-3 or TRBV12-4 with TRBJ2-1, with 10 bases that match TRBD2. Unmatched junction bases numbered 8, after V lost 5 bases and J lost 7 bases. The CDR3 runs 15 residues. The CDR3 sequence: CASSRGLAGVNEQFF. Here the CDR3 DNA reads TGTGCCAGCAGTCGCGGCCTAGCGGGAGTAAATGAGCAGTTCTTC.

This clonotype has more than one count but fewer than ten. The chain links TRBV30 to TRBJ2-2; 8 bases match TRBD2. Germline-derived CDR1 and CDR2 are GTSNPN and SVGIG (reference sequence). V lost 6 bases, J lost 0 bases, and 3 bases stayed unmatched. The CDR3 sequence is 14 residues long. CDR3 sequence (DNA): TGTGCCTGTAAGGGACTAGCGAACACCGGGGAGCTGTTTTTT. Translation: CACKGLANTGELFF.

The chain is built from TRBV10-1 and TRBJ2-7; the D is unclear. The CDR3 is 13 residues long. The ends were cut back, 5 bases at V and 9 bases at J, with 17 bases in the middle. Germline V gene lookup returns CDR1 WNHNN and CDR2 SYGVQD (reference sequence). The CDR3 region has the DNA TGCGCCAGCAGTTTGGACCGATTGTTTGGGCAGTACTTC. It is translated as CASSLDRLFGQYF.

In this sample, this clonotype turned up many times. The chain uses TRBV7-9 and TRBJ1-3; no reliable D call. V was cut by 6 bases and J by 2 bases, with 11 bases left in between. Germline values: CDR1 SEHNR, CDR2 FQNEAQ (reference sequence). The CDR3 loop spans 14 amino acids. The CDR3 region has the DNA TGTGCCAGCAGGTCGGACTTGGCTGGAAACACCATATATTTT. Translated: CASRSDLAGNTIYF.

A single count supports this clonotype. The V and J genes are TRBV29-1 and TRBJ2-1, with TRBD2 as a possible D gene (6 bases). CDR1 SQVTM and CDR2 ANQGSEA come from the germline V gene. Trimming cost V 3 bases and J 9 bases, with 18 bases left between them. This CDR3 is built from 14 residues. The CDR3 DNA reads as TGCAGCGTTGATAGTCGACTAGAGAGACGTGAGCAGTTCTTC. This encodes CSVDSRLERREQFF.

This clonotype was observed a few times. CDR3 coding DNA: TGTGCCAGCAGCCAAGCGACACTAGCCGGGGAGCTGTTTTTT. Translated, it gives CASSQATLAGELFF. The chain combines TRBV4-2 with TRBJ2-2; maybe TRBD2 (5 bases). Germline V gives CDR1 LGHNA, CDR2 YNFKEQ. V was cut by 1 base and J by 6 bases, with 9 bases left in between. This CDR3 comprises 14 residues.

This clonotype was counted a few times. The chain employs TRBV24-1 and TRBJ2-1, with 7 bases that match TRBD1. The V and J ends lost 4 bases and 4 bases, in that order; junction bases with no gene match: 6. The germline V gene encodes CDR1 KGHDR and CDR2 SFDVKD. The CDR3 sequence is 15 residues long. CDR3 nucleotide sequence: TGTGCCACCAGTGACGCCAACAGGGGATACAATGAGCAGTTCTTC. This translates into CATSDANRGYNEQFF.

The chain has TRBV20-1 and TRBJ2-7, with a weak D call TRBD2 (5 bases). The germline gives CDR1 DFQATT, CDR2 SNEGSKA (reference sequence). The CDR3 has 14 amino acids. V lost 1 base, J lost 2 bases, and 12 bases lay in between. In DNA form, the CDR3 reads TGCAGTGCTAGAGCGGACTCGAGTCCCTACGAGCAGTACTTC. Translating it yields CSARADSSPYEQYF.

This sequence joins TRBV6-1 and TRBJ2-3; TRBD1 or TRBD2 may be the D gene (6 bases each). Germline V gene sequence: CDR1 MNHNS, CDR2 SASEGT. The CDR3 is made up of 16 amino acids. Trimming took 7 bases from V and 0 from J, leaving 17 bases between them. CDR3: CASTRWGAASTDTQYF. CDR3 coding DNA: TGTGCCAGCACCCGTTGGGGGGCCGCTAGCACAGATACGCAGTATTTT.

This clonotype was found many times. The chain employs TRBV4-2 and TRBJ2-2; 9 positions agree with TRBD2. V dropped 1 base and J dropped 5; count of bases not matched to a gene: 5. The CDR3 has 16 residues. Germline V CDR1 and CDR2: LGHNA, YNFKEQ. Here the CDR3 reads CASSQARREGTGELFF. CDR3 DNA: TGTGCCAGCAGCCAAGCACGGCGGGAGGGTACCGGGGAGCTGTTTTTT.

This clonotype came up many times. This chain uses TRBV18 with TRBJ1-1; weak D call: TRBD1 (6 bases). The germline CDR1 and CDR2 sequences are KGHSH and LQKENI. Between the trimmed V and J ends, which lost 1 base and 3 bases, there was a span of 18 bases. There are 17 residues in the CDR3. CDR3 in amino acids: CASSPRAGDVGYTEAFF. The CDR3 nucleotides are TGTGCCAGCTCACCACGGGCAGGGGATGTTGGGTACACTGAAGCTTTCTTT.

The chain carries TRBV18 and TRBJ1-4, with 10 bases lining up with TRBD1. Germline CDR1 and CDR2: KGHSH and LQKENI. CDR3 size: 16 residues. V shed 3 bases and J 5 bases; nucleotides not matched to a gene: 6. CDR3 DNA sequence: TGTGCCAGCTCACCCAAACGGACAGGGGGGAATGAAAAACTGTTTTTT. Protein: CASSPKRTGGNEKLFF.

This clonotype was counted a few times. This sequence joins TRBV28 and TRBJ2-3; D unresolved. Trimming took 2 bases from V and 5 from J, leaving 8 bases between them. The CDR3 contains 13 residues. Looked up from germline, CDR1 is MDHEN and CDR2 is SYDVKM. The CDR3 sequence is CASSLAAVDTQYF. CDR3 DNA sequence: TGTGCCAGCAGTTTAGCGGCCGTAGATACGCAGTATTTT.

The V call is TRBV27, the J call TRBJ2-2; 8 bases fit TRBD2. J was trimmed by 7 bases and V by 6 bases; bases with no gene match: 10. The CDR3 loop spans 15 amino acids. The V gene's germline CDR1 is MNHEY and CDR2 SMNVEV (reference sequence). Here the CDR3 DNA reads TGTGCCAGCAGAGCCAGCGGGAGCACCGTCGGGGAGCTGTTTTTT. Translated: CASRASGSTVGELFF.

A few counts support this clonotype. The chain has TRBV12-3 or TRBV12-4 and TRBJ2-7; D is unresolved. This CDR3 region has 13 residues. Trimming left V 5 bases short and J 5 bases short, with 13 bases between. CDR3 sequence: CASSRQTGHEQYF. In DNA, the CDR3 is TGTGCCAGCAGTCGGCAGACTGGCCACGAGCAGTACTTC.

This clonotype has more than one count but fewer than ten. The CDR3: CASSLMAAGGELFF. CDR3 in DNA: TGTGCCAGCAGCTTAATGGCAGCGGGCGGGGAGCTGTTTTTT. The chain has TRBV11-2 and TRBJ2-2, with D maybe TRBD2 (6 bases). The CDR3 is made up of 14 amino acids. The V end lost 2 bases, the J end lost 7 bases, and 11 bases lay between the germline ends. Germline V gives CDR1 SGHAT, CDR2 FQNNGV.

This clonotype was seen many times. The chain is built from TRBV7-2 and TRBJ1-5, with D perhaps TRBD1 (5 bases). V was clipped by 5 bases and J by 7 bases, with 18 bases between them. The germline V gene encodes CDR1 SGHTA and CDR2 FQGNSA. The CDR3 covers 15 residues. CDR3 loop: CASSPGEGWTQPQHF. The CDR3, as DNA: TGTGCCAGCAGCCCGGGGGAGGGGTGGACGCAGCCCCAGCATTTT.

The chain links TRBV27 to TRBJ2-7; the match to TRBD2 covers 11 bases. The germline V gene encodes CDR1 MNHEY and CDR2 SMNVEV (reference sequence). The CDR3 is 16 residues long. V shed 3 bases and J 1 base; nucleotides not matched to a gene: 5. In nucleotides, the CDR3 is TGTGCCAGCAGTTTTGGGCTAGCGGGAGGATCCTACGAGCAGTACTTC. This encodes CASSFGLAGGSYEQYF.